These T cell receptor beta chains were read from a single sample in a study of T cells in Graves' hyperthyroidism and ophthalmopathy. MiXCR, run by TCRdb on the multiplex PCR reads, gives a single entry per CDR3 protein. Of approximately 600,000 distinct CDR3 sequences listed, about a fifth are singletons. Sequenced material: blood. Source of these receptors: a man aged 25 to 45 with Graves' ophthalmopathy. The CDR3 runs from the conserved cysteine through the conserved F or W. D genes are given only for firm matches. Size tells how often a clone was seen (once, few, many) or the class of an expanded clone, and some rows leave it out.

clone_size	v_call	j_call	d_call	cdr3_nt	cdr3_aa
many	TRBV27	TRBJ2-7	.	TGTGCCAGCAGTTTGGCCCGACAGACCTACGAGCAGTACTTC	CASSLARQTYEQYF
few	TRBV5-1	TRBJ1-5	.	TGTGCCAGCAGGCTGGAAGGGAGCAATCAGCCCCAGCATTTT	CASRLEGSNQPQHF
few	TRBV20-1	TRBJ1-1	.	TGCAGTGCTAGAGATTTGGAGGAAGCGACTGAAGCTTTCTTT	CSARDLEEATEAFF
few	TRBV20-1	TRBJ2-7	.	TGCAGTGCTAAGCCGACCAATGGCTACGAGCAGTACTTC	CSAKPTNGYEQYF
.	TRBV24-1	TRBJ2-1	TRBD1	TGTGCCACCAGTGAGACCGGGACAGGGTCCTACAATGAGCAGTTCTTC	CATSETGTGSYNEQFF
once	TRBV6-5	TRBJ1-5	TRBD1	TGTGCCAGCAGTTACCCGGGACAGAACAATCAGCCCCAGCATTTT	CASSYPGQNNQPQHF
.	TRBV25-1	TRBJ1-1	.	TGTGCCAGCAATGGGGCAGCTGGAGTTTTCTTT	CASNGAAGVFF
.	TRBV12-3/TRBV12-4	TRBJ1-1	.	TGTGCCAGCAGCTGGGGCGGAGATAACACTGAAGCTTTCTTT	CASSWGGDNTEAFF
.	TRBV6-1	TRBJ1-1	.	TGTGCCAGCAGTGAATCGAGCAGAACTGAAGCTTTCTTT	CASSESSRTEAFF
.	TRBV20-1	TRBJ2-7	.	TGCAGTGCTACTGTGTTGGGACCATCCTACGAGCAGTACTTC	CSATVLGPSYEQYF
many	TRBV5-1	TRBJ2-2	.	TGCGCCAGCAGCTTGGCCTCCTCGTTCGAGGGCACCGGGGAGCTGTTTTTT	CASSLASSFEGTGELFF
many	TRBV6-1	TRBJ1-1	TRBD1	TGTGCCAGCAGACCGGGCGGGACAGGGGCGTCTGAAGCTTTCTTT	CASRPGGTGASEAFF
many	TRBV28	TRBJ2-1	.	TGTGCCAGCGGGCTAGCAATCTTCGATGAGCAGTTCTTC	CASGLAIFDEQFF
few	TRBV7-8	TRBJ2-3	TRBD2	TGTGCCAGCAGCTTGCGGGAGGGGGGACCGGGAACGCAGTATTTT	CASSLREGGPGTQYF
few	TRBV4-1	TRBJ2-7	TRBD1	TGCGCCAGCAGCCAAGCATGGGACAGCTACGAGCAGTACTTC	CASSQAWDSYEQYF
.	TRBV24-1	TRBJ2-3	TRBD2	TGTGCCACCAGCGCGGGGGGTCCAGATACGCAGTATTTT	CATSAGGPDTQYF
.	TRBV6-1	TRBJ1-2	.	TGTGCCAGCAGTCCCTCCGGGGTGCTGGCAGGGGATGGCTACACCTTC	CASSPSGVLAGDGYTF
.	TRBV5-8	TRBJ2-3	TRBD1	TGTGCCAGCAGGCGACAGGGGGAGGGCACAGATACGCAGTATTTT	CASRRQGEGTDTQYF
many	TRBV18	TRBJ2-1	TRBD1	TGTGCCAGCTCCCGCGACAGGGTCTCCTACAATGAGCAGTTCTTC	CASSRDRVSYNEQFF
.	TRBV30	TRBJ2-7	.	TGTGCCTGGAGTGGCAGGACAGCATACGAGCAGTACTTC	CAWSGRTAYEQYF
.	TRBV19	TRBJ2-1	.	TGTGCCAGTAGTATCAGTCCTCAGGACTACAATGAGCAGTTCTTC	CASSISPQDYNEQFF
.	TRBV14	TRBJ2-7	.	TGTGCCAGCAGCCATAGAATGATGGAAAACGAGCAGTACTTC	CASSHRMMENEQYF
.	TRBV20-1	TRBJ2-1	.	TGCAGTGCCAGGGTATTCTACAATGAGCAGTTCTTC	CSARVFYNEQFF
many	TRBV2	TRBJ2-1	TRBD1	TGTGCCAGCAGGTTACAGGGGGCCCACGAGCAGTTCTTC	CASRLQGAHEQFF
.	TRBV5-1	TRBJ2-2	.	TGCGCCAGCAGCTTATCCCCGCACTACACCGGGGAGCTGTTTTTT	CASSLSPHYTGELFF
few	TRBV27	TRBJ2-7	.	TGTGCCAGCAGTTTTGTCACAGTCCCAAGGCCTTACGAGCAGTACTTC	CASSFVTVPRPYEQYF
many	TRBV18	TRBJ2-7	TRBD1	TGTGCCAGCTCACGGGACAGGGAAACCGAGCAGTACTTC	CASSRDRETEQYF
many	TRBV7-9	TRBJ2-3	.	TGTGCCAGCAGTACCCGGGACTCAAGCGAGGATACGCAGTATTTT	CASSTRDSSEDTQYF
.	TRBV29-1	TRBJ2-2	TRBD2	TGCAGCGTTGAAGATAGGGGGACTAGCGGGGAAACGAACACCGGGGAGCTGTTTTTT	CSVEDRGTSGETNTGELFF
few	TRBV29-1	TRBJ2-2	TRBD2	TGCAGCGTTGCCGGACCGGGACTAGGAAACACCGGGGAGCTGTTTTTT	CSVAGPGLGNTGELFF
.	TRBV10-3	TRBJ1-3	.	TGTGCCATCCAAGGGGCCGGAAACACCATATATTTT	CAIQGAGNTIYF
few	TRBV5-1	TRBJ1-1	.	TGCGCCAGCAGCTTGGAGCCCGGGGGCCATAGGAGGAACACTGAAGCTTTCTTT	CASSLEPGGHRRNTEAFF
many	TRBV11-1	TRBJ2-2	.	TGTGCCAGCAGCCCGGGCGGGGAGCTGTTTTTT	CASSPGGELFF
.	TRBV29-1	TRBJ1-2	TRBD1	TGCAGCGTTGACAGCGGACAGGGGAGGGGAGGCTACACCTTC	CSVDSGQGRGGYTF
.	TRBV7-2	TRBJ2-6	.	TGTGCCAGCAGCAAAGGGGGGAGCTCTGGGGCCAACGTCCTGACTTTC	CASSKGGSSGANVLTF
.	TRBV11-2	TRBJ2-3	TRBD2	TGTGCCAGCAGCCCAGGGACTAGTCTTGCGGATACGCAGTATTTT	CASSPGTSLADTQYF
.	TRBV2	TRBJ2-7	.	TGTGCCAGCAGTGAGGGAGGGGGCGTGTACGAGCAGTACTTC	CASSEGGGVYEQYF
.	TRBV6-1	TRBJ2-7	TRBD2	TGTGCCAGCAGTGAACAACTAGCGGTCACCTACGAGCAGTACTTC	CASSEQLAVTYEQYF